What follows are 19 T cell receptor beta chains derived from one specimen sequenced in a study of siplizumab effects on memory and regulatory T cells. Assay: immunoSEQ multiplex PCR; the TCRdb copy retains only in-frame clones and omits some. The sample has approximately 100,000 clones, 85% to 95% seen once. Sequencing input: Tregs sorted from blood. These receptors were collected from a human donor in good health.

This clone was counted a few times. This chain connects TRBV1 to TRBJ2-2. TRBV1 represents a pseudogene. This CDR3 region has 12 residues. The CDR3 region is CTSSQDGRELFF. The CDR3 nucleotides are TGCACCAGCAGCCAAGATGGGAGGGAGCTGTTTTTT.

This sequence joins TRBV10-2 and TRBJ2-7; 8 nucleotides match TRBD1. This CDR3 comprises 14 residues. CDR1 and CDR2 (germline): WSHSY, SAAADI. J was trimmed by 4 bases and V by 8 bases; bases with no gene match: 10. In DNA, the CDR3 is TGCGCCAGCGGCACCTCAGGGGGCTCGTACGAGCAGTACTTC. Protein: CASGTSGGSYEQYF.

The J gene is TRBJ2-1, the V gene TRBV7-9; TRBD1 aligns across 7 bases. V was clipped by 5 bases and J by 8 bases; unmatched bases: 3. Germline values: CDR1 SEHNR, CDR2 FQNEAQ (reference sequence). CDR3 size: 12 residues. The CDR3 here is CASSRQGHEQFF. Here the CDR3 DNA reads TGTGCCAGCAGCCGACAGGGACATGAGCAGTTCTTC.

This clone was seen only once. J is TRBJ2-2 and V is TRBV6-1; D is unresolved. The CDR3 totals 13 residues. Trimming took 3 bases from V and 6 from J, leaving 8 bases between them. CDR1 is MNHNS, CDR2 SASEGT, per germline. As DNA, the CDR3 is TGTGCCAGCAGTGACTCCCTGGCCGGGGAGCTGTTTTTT. It codes for CASSDSLAGELFF.

The chain employs TRBV28 and TRBJ1-5; the D is unclear. The CDR3 has 20 residues. V lost 5 bases and J lost 0, with 26 bases in between. The V gene's germline CDR1 is MDHEN and CDR2 SYDVKM. The CDR3 region is CASSPKNHLPPRYSNQPQHF. The CDR3 DNA follows: TGTGCCAGCAGTCCGAAAAACCACCTCCCGCCCCGTTATAGCAATCAGCCCCAGCATTTT.

The J gene is TRBJ1-1, the V gene TRBV7-9; 11 positions agree with TRBD1. V shed 5 bases and J 6 bases; nucleotides not matched to a gene: 14. The CDR3 contains 17 residues. The germline CDR1 and CDR2 sequences are SEHNR and FQNEAQ (reference sequence). CDR3 in amino acids: CASSQGNPWGQGAEAFF. CDR3 nucleotide sequence: TGTGCCAGCAGCCAAGGTAATCCTTGGGGACAGGGGGCTGAAGCTTTCTTT.

V usage is TRBV18 and J usage is TRBJ1-5; D remains ambiguous. CDR1 is KGHSH and CDR2 is LQKENI in the germline V gene. Trimming shortened V by 2 bases and J by 3 bases, and 8 bases separated the two germline ends. The CDR3 sequence is 14 residues long. Written as DNA, the CDR3 is TGTGCCAGCTCACCAGCAGCGAACAATCAGCCCCAGCATTTT. This translates into CASSPAANNQPQHF.

The chain carries TRBV6-6 and TRBJ1-3, with TRBD1 as a possible D gene (5 bases). Germline V gene data show CDR1 as MNHNY and CDR2 as SVGAGI (reference sequence). Trimming left V 5 bases short and J 4 bases short, with 9 bases between. This CDR3 has 13 amino acids. The CDR3 here is CASSRNRGNTIYF. The CDR3 region has the DNA TGTGCCAGCAGTCGAAACAGGGGAAACACCATATATTTT.

The CDR3 region is CASSPPLGRTEAFF. In nucleotides, the CDR3 is TGTGCCAGCTCACCACCCCTAGGTCGCACTGAAGCTTTCTTT. The chain is built from TRBV18 and TRBJ1-1; D not resolved. Deletions cut 0 bases from V and 4 bases from J, with 9 bases between. Germline loops: CDR1 KGHSH, CDR2 LQKENI. This CDR3 has 14 residues.

There are a few counts of this clone. The V call is TRBV9, the J call TRBJ1-1; D gene uncertain. Trimming stripped 4 bases from V and 1 base from J, with 8 bases between. CDR1 is SGDLS, CDR2 YYNGEE, per germline. This CDR3 spans 13 amino acids. The CDR3 DNA sequence: TGTGCCAGCAGCACCGCCCCGAACACTGAAGCTTTCTTT. Translated: CASSTAPNTEAFF. The full variable domain, its missing parts supplied by reference TRBV9 and TRBJ1-1, is DSGVTQTPKHLITATGQRVTLRCSPRSGDLSVYWYQQSLDQGLQFLIQYYNGEERAKGNILERFSAQQFPDLHSELNLSSLELGDSALYFCASSTAPNTEAFFGQGTRLTVV.

J is TRBJ2-7 and V is TRBV5-1, with D uncertain. The CDR3 covers 14 residues. Trimming left V 2 bases short and J 0 bases short, with 9 bases between. Germline V gene data show CDR1 as SGHRS and CDR2 as YFSETQ. In DNA form, the CDR3 reads TGCGCCAGCAGCTTCGGTAGGAGCTCCTACGAGCAGTACTTC. Translated, it gives CASSFGRSSYEQYF.

V is TRBV29-1 and J is TRBJ2-1; D gene uncertain. Between the trimmed V and J ends, which lost 3 bases and 2 bases, there was a span of 5 bases. In germline, CDR1 is SQVTM, CDR2 ANQGSEA. The CDR3 has 12 residues. The CDR3 is CSVEAAYNEQFF. CDR3 nucleotides: TGCAGCGTTGAGGCGGCCTACAATGAGCAGTTCTTC.

This chain uses TRBV27 with TRBJ2-1; 16 bases fit TRBD2. The V gene's germline CDR1 is MNHEY and CDR2 SMNVEV (reference sequence). This CDR3 contains 19 residues. The trim removed 5 bases at V and 0 bases at J, leaving 7 bases unmatched. CDR3: CASSPGTSGRGSSYNEQFF. DNA for the CDR3: TGTGCCAGCAGTCCAGGGACTAGCGGGAGGGGATCCTCCTACAATGAGCAGTTCTTC.

The CDR3 sequence is CAIEAIGGNEQYF. The DNA of the CDR3 is TGTGCCATCGAGGCGATAGGTGGGAACGAGCAGTACTTC. The rearrangement joins TRBV10-3 to TRBJ2-7, with unresolved D. The germline V gene encodes CDR1 ENHRY and CDR2 SYGVKD. V was cut by 8 bases and J by 5 bases, with 16 bases left in between. CDR3 size: 13 residues.

CDR3 region: CASSLAPQGTTNEKLFF. As DNA, the CDR3 is TGCGCCAGCAGCTTGGCCCCTCAGGGCACAACTAATGAAAAACTGTTTTTT. This chain links TRBV5-1 with TRBJ1-4; D might be TRBD1 (5 bases). This CDR3 region has 17 residues. CDR1 is SGHRS, CDR2 YFSETQ, per germline. V was clipped by 0 bases and J by 0 bases, with 12 bases between them. Together with reference TRBV5-1 and TRBJ1-4, the CDR3 gives the full variable domain: KAGVTQTPRYLIKTRGQQVTLSCSPISGHRSVSWYQQTPGQGLQFLFEYFSETQRNKGNFPGRFSGRQFSNSRSEMNVSTLELGDSALYLCASSLAPQGTTNEKLFFGSGTQLSVL.

This chain uses TRBV7-9 with TRBJ2-7; no clear D. This CDR3 region has 12 residues. Per germline, CDR1 SEHNR and CDR2 FQNEAQ (reference sequence). The V gene lost 5 bases and the J gene lost 4 bases, with 9 bases spanning the gap. CDR3 sequence (DNA): TGTGCCAGCAGCCGCAGTGGGTACGAGCAGTACTTC. Amino acids: CASSRSGYEQYF.

This clone has a single count. The V call is TRBV7-2, the J call TRBJ1-2, with D possibly matching TRBD1 (5 bases). The CDR3 has 16 amino acids. CDR1 and CDR2 (germline): SGHTA, FQGNSA. Trimming took 5 bases from V and 5 from J, leaving 21 bases between them. The CDR3 region has the DNA TGTGCCAGCAGCGACCGGGACCGATATCTTTCTTATGGCTACACCTTC. Encoded protein: CASSDRDRYLSYGYTF.

V and J are TRBV5-1 and TRBJ2-7, with TRBD2 matching 9 bases. The V segment lost 2 bases and the J segment 4 bases; nucleotides outside the gene matches: 10. The CDR3 sequence is 16 residues long. Germline CDR1 reads SGHRS; CDR2 reads YFSETQ. The CDR3 nucleotides read TGCGCCAGCAGCTTTCGAACCGGGACTAGCAGATACGAGCAGTACTTC. It translates to CASSFRTGTSRYEQYF.

This clone was seen a few times. This chain links TRBV19 with TRBJ1-1; no definite D call. The CDR3 covers 14 residues. Germline CDR1 LNHDA, CDR2 SQIVND (reference sequence). Trimming left V 3 bases short and J 4 bases short, with 12 bases between. CDR3 sequence reads: CASSMRRVGTEAFF. CDR3 coding DNA: TGTGCCAGTAGTATGAGGAGGGTAGGCACTGAAGCTTTCTTT.